The 29 T cell receptor beta chains reported below all come from one sample, sequenced in a study of shared clonotypes between healthy human individuals. Sequencing was performed with immunoSEQ multiplex PCR; in TCRdb, only in-frame clones are kept and a portion is missing. The table has about 1.1 million clones, around 78% seen once. The sequencing sample was made of memory CD4+ T cells from PBMCs. Sample subset: CD45RA-negative fraction. These TCRs come from a man aged 18 to 30 in good health. Some clones in this sample may be carry-over from other donors' samples.

Note on this clone: One end of the junction varies from germline; a read error may be responsible. The chain links TRBV28 to TRBJ1-2; TRBD1 matches 7 bases. The CDR3 length is 13 residues. The germline CDR1 and CDR2 sequences are MDHEN and SYDVKM. CDR3 DNA sequence: TGTGCCTGCAGTTACGACAGGGCTTATGGCTACACCTTC. It encodes CACSYDRAYGYTF.

The J gene is TRBJ2-1, the V gene TRBV10-1; TRBD2 matches 12 bases. The junction had 5 bases not matched to a gene; V was cut back by 7 bases and J by 4 bases. Per germline, CDR1 WNHNN and CDR2 SYGVQD (reference sequence). The CDR3 totals 15 residues. In DNA form, the CDR3 reads TGCGCCAGCAACGGACTAGCGGGATCTTACAATGAGCAGTTCTTC. The encoded protein is CASNGLAGSYNEQFF.

This chain connects TRBV7-2 to TRBJ1-5; D may be TRBD1 (6 bases). CDR3 size: 14 residues. Trimming removed 4 bases from V and 6 bases from J, with 13 bases in between. Germline V gives CDR1 SGHTA, CDR2 FQGNSA. Written as DNA, the CDR3 is TGTGCCAGCAGCTCACAAAACAGGGCTCAGCCCCAGCATTTT. It codes for CASSSQNRAQPQHF.

Points on this clone: It differs at one base from a far larger clone, so likely a read error. Other DNA sequences from this sample encode an identical CDR3 as well. The chain is built from TRBV5-6 and TRBJ1-1, with no clear D. The germline CDR1 and CDR2 sequences are SGHDT and YYEEEE. This CDR3 comprises 13 residues. Between the trimmed V and J ends, which lost 0 bases and 0 bases, there was a span of 3 bases. The CDR3 DNA sequence: TGTGCCAGCAGCTTGGGGTTGAACACTGAAGCTTTCTTT. Its protein product is CASSLGLNTEAFF.

The chain employs TRBV28 and TRBJ2-2; TRBD1 aligns across 8 bases. Germline V lookup: CDR1 MDHEN, CDR2 SYDVKM. The CDR3 covers 17 residues. Trimming cost V 6 bases and J 0 bases; bases outside gene matches: 9. CDR3 sequence (DNA): TGTGCCAGCAGCGGGGGAGAGGGACAGGCGAACACCGGGGAGCTGTTTTTT. It yields the protein CASSGGEGQANTGELFF.

There are a few counts of this clone. The chain is built from TRBV9 and TRBJ2-1; D not certain. Germline V gives CDR1 SGDLS, CDR2 YYNGEE. This CDR3 contains 15 residues. V lost 0 bases, J lost 2 bases, and 9 bases lay in between. The CDR3 region is CASSVGSDAYNEQFF. The CDR3 nucleotides read TGTGCCAGCAGCGTAGGCTCAGATGCCTACAATGAGCAGTTCTTC.

The rearrangement uses TRBV28 and TRBJ2-5; the match to TRBD1 covers 8 bases. The junction had 10 bases not matched to a gene; V was cut back by 7 bases and J by 0 bases. CDR3 length equals 16 residues. Germline V gene lookup returns CDR1 MDHEN and CDR2 SYDVKM. DNA for the CDR3: TGTGCCAGCACTTCAATTGGGACAGGAGACCAAGAGACCCAGTACTTC. The encoded protein is CASTSIGTGDQETQYF.

This clone was observed at least ten times. The rearrangement joins TRBV28 to TRBJ2-3; 7 bases match TRBD2. The CDR3 is 17 amino acids. J was trimmed by 4 bases and V by 2 bases; bases with no gene match: 12. Germline CDR1 MDHEN, CDR2 SYDVKM. CDR3 bases: TGTGCCAGCAGTTTACCCCTCCGGTGGGGGGGGGCAGATACGCAGTATTTT. Protein sequence: CASSLPLRWGGADTQYF.

Notes on this clone: Other DNA sequences in this sample translate to the same CDR3. The rearrangement uses TRBV7-9 and TRBJ2-7, with 9 nucleotides matching TRBD1. CDR1 and CDR2 from the germline V gene are SEHNR and FQNEAQ (reference sequence). This CDR3 has 13 residues. Trimming removed 5 bases from V and 4 bases from J; junction bases left unmatched: 3. The CDR3 loop is CASSRQGGYEQYF. CDR3 coding DNA: TGTGCCAGCAGCAGACAGGGGGGGTACGAGCAGTACTTC.

CDR3 DNA sequence: TGTGCCAGCAGTCTACAGACAGTGTATGGCTACACCTTC. It translates to CASSLQTVYGYTF. The chain carries TRBV28 and TRBJ1-2; a weak D match, TRBD1 (5 bases). The CDR3 spans 13 residues. Germline values: CDR1 MDHEN, CDR2 SYDVKM. V shed 5 bases and J shed 5 bases, with 12 bases lying between them.

This clone came up a few times. At the DNA level, this CDR3 is encoded by other sequences in the same sample as well. This chain connects TRBV5-1 to TRBJ2-2, with D hard to call. The CDR3 runs 11 residues. Trimming removed 2 bases at V and 7 bases at J, with 3 bases between. Germline V CDR1 and CDR2: SGHRS, YFSETQ. The CDR3 region has the DNA TGCGCCAGCAGCTTTAGCGGGGAGCTGTTTTTT. Its protein product is CASSFSGELFF.

The chain is built from TRBV25-1 and TRBJ2-7; 7 bases match TRBD1. The CDR3 length is 15 residues. Germline-derived CDR1 and CDR2 are MGHDK and SYGVNS. Germline trimming cut 5 bases from V and 2 bases from J; bases unmatched to any gene: 9. The CDR3 DNA reads as TGTGCCAGCAGTCCTCCCTTAGGACAGGCCTACGAGCAGTACTTC. This gives the protein CASSPPLGQAYEQYF.

This sequence joins TRBV9 and TRBJ2-5; D gene uncertain. Germline CDR1 and CDR2: SGDLS and YYNGEE. The CDR3 sequence is 13 residues long. V was cut by 0 bases and J by 4 bases, with 7 bases left in between. CDR3 protein: CASSVGHLETQYF. The CDR3, as DNA: TGTGCCAGCAGCGTAGGTCATCTAGAGACCCAGTACTTC.

This clone was observed a handful of times. This rearrangement joins TRBV10-3 to TRBJ2-6, with D possibly being TRBD1 (6 bases). V was clipped by 8 bases and J by 1 base, with 9 bases between them. The germline V gene has CDR1 ENHRY and CDR2 SYGVKD. The CDR3 is 14 amino acids. The CDR3 is CAIRGGSGANVLTF. The CDR3 DNA reads TGTGCCATCCGAGGGGGATCTGGGGCCAACGTCCTGACTTTC.

This chain links TRBV9 with TRBJ2-2; D not certain. V lost 3 bases and J lost 6, with 18 bases in between. The germline gives CDR1 SGDLS, CDR2 YYNGEE. This CDR3 comprises 16 residues. CDR3 DNA: TGTGCCAGCAGCGAGCGCCGGGCACAAGGCCCCGGGGAGCTGTTTTTT. Its translation is CASSERRAQGPGELFF.

The V call is TRBV29-1, the J call TRBJ2-7; tentatively, D is TRBD1 or TRBD2 (5 bases each). Trimming left V 5 bases short and J 6 bases short, with 17 bases between. The CDR3 totals 13 residues. CDR1 is SQVTM and CDR2 is ANQGSEA in the germline V gene. CDR3 protein: CSVRDPLSGEQYF. CDR3 nucleotide sequence: TGCAGCGTTCGGGACCCCCTATCAGGCGAGCAGTACTTC.

This clone appeared many times. This chain uses TRBV29-1 with TRBJ2-6; weak D call: TRBD2 (6 bases). V dropped 5 bases and J dropped 0 bases, with 8 bases sitting between them. CDR3 length: 14 residues. The germline gives CDR1 SQVTM, CDR2 ANQGSEA. CDR3: CSVLGGSGANVLTF. As DNA, the CDR3 is TGCAGCGTTCTGGGGGGCTCTGGGGCCAACGTCCTGACTTTC.

V gene TRBV28 combines with J gene TRBJ2-5; D may be TRBD2 (5 bases). The ends were cut back, 10 bases at V and 5 bases at J, with 11 bases in the middle. This CDR3 spans 11 amino acids. Germline V CDR1 and CDR2: MDHEN, SYDVKM. CDR3 sequence reads: CATGKGETQYF. The CDR3 nucleotides read TGTGCCACCGGGAAGGGTGAGACCCAGTACTTC.

In DNA form, the CDR3 reads TGTGCCAGCAGCCTCCGGACAGTCACTGAAGCTTTCTTT. Protein sequence: CASSLRTVTEAFF. The chain has TRBV7-2 and TRBJ1-1; perhaps TRBD1 as D (6 bases). CDR1 and CDR2 (germline): SGHTA, FQGNSA. V shed 5 bases and J shed 4 bases, with 11 bases lying between them. This CDR3 is 13 amino acids long.

Turning to this clone: At the DNA level, this CDR3 is encoded by other sequences in the same sample as well. This sequence joins TRBV7-9 and TRBJ2-1; D possibly corresponds to TRBD2 (6 bases). V lost 3 bases and J lost 6, with 9 bases in between. Germline lookup yields CDR1 SEHNR and CDR2 FQNEAQ (reference sequence). The CDR3 consists of 13 residues. Here the CDR3 DNA reads TGTGCCAGCAGCTTGGCCGGGGGCAATGAGCAGTTCTTC. It encodes CASSLAGGNEQFF. Full variable domain (rest looked up from reference TRBV7-9 and TRBJ2-1): DTGVSQNPRHKITKRGQNVTFRCDPISEHNRLYWYRQTLGQGPEFLTYFQNEAQLEKSRLLSDRFSAERPKGSFSTLEIQRTEQGDSAMYLCASSLAGGNEQFFGPGTRLTVL.

The chain has TRBV6-1 and TRBJ1-2, with D possibly being TRBD1 (6 bases). Germline-derived CDR1 and CDR2 are MNHNS and SASEGT. This CDR3 comprises 15 residues. V was shortened by 6 bases and J by 8 bases, with 22 bases between the two germline ends. Here the CDR3 DNA reads TGTGCCAGCAGCGCCAGGGGCCCCGGGGGTCGAGGCTACACCTTC. Translating gives CASSARGPGGRGYTF.

This clone was detected only once. The CDR3 nucleotides are TGTGCCAGCACTCAAGGAGGGCCTGGGGCCAACGTCCTGACTTTC. Translation: CASTQGGPGANVLTF. This chain uses TRBV2 with TRBJ2-6; TRBD2 might be the D (6 bases). Germline V gene sequence: CDR1 SNHLY, CDR2 FYNNEI. The CDR3 has 15 residues. The V end lost 7 bases, the J end lost 2 bases, and 12 bases lay between the germline ends.

This clone was counted between two and nine times. The sample holds other DNA sequences that translate to the same CDR3. This chain joins TRBV7-9 and TRBJ1-3; D call uncertain. The germline CDR1 and CDR2 sequences are SEHNR and FQNEAQ (reference sequence). The germline V and J ends were trimmed by 6 bases and 4 bases, with 4 bases remaining between them. This CDR3 is built from 11 residues. The CDR3 loop reads CASSLGNTIYF. The CDR3 DNA reads as TGTGCCAGCAGTTTGGGAAACACCATATATTTT.

A note on this clone: A far larger clone differs by one base, so this is likely a read error. Other nucleotide sequences in the sample specify the same CDR3. The chain carries TRBV28 and TRBJ2-7; TRBD1 matches at 10 bases. Germline CDR1 reads MDHEN; CDR2 reads SYDVKM. Trimming at V came to 10 bases and at J to 6 bases, leaving 15 bases not matched to a gene. The CDR3 has 15 residues. CDR3 amino acids: CATIDRGPTGGEQYF. The CDR3 region has the DNA TGTGCCACCATTGACAGGGGGCCTACTGGTGGCGAGCAGTACTTC.

The chain is built from TRBV28 and TRBJ2-1, with TRBD2 matching over 13 bases. The CDR3 has 15 residues. With V trimmed by 2 bases and J by 10 bases, 5 bases remained unmatched. The germline V gene encodes CDR1 MDHEN and CDR2 SYDVKM. The CDR3: CASSLGLAGEGEQFF. The CDR3 coding sequence is TGTGCCAGCAGTTTAGGACTAGCGGGAGAGGGAGAGCAGTTCTTC.

The rearrangement links TRBV7-2 to TRBJ1-2; TRBD1 matches at 10 bases. Germline V gene lookup returns CDR1 SGHTA and CDR2 FQGNSA. V shed 8 bases and J 5 bases; nucleotides not matched to a gene: 17. This CDR3 contains 17 residues. For the CDR3, the DNA is TGTGCCAGCGCTAGAGACCTTTTTGGGACAGGGGATTATGGCTACACCTTC. Translating it yields CASARDLFGTGDYGYTF.

The chain joins TRBV10-3 to TRBJ2-1, with D perhaps given as TRBD1 or TRBD2 (5 bases each). The ends were cut back, 2 bases at V and 1 base at J, with 9 bases in the middle. This CDR3 comprises 15 residues. Germline values: CDR1 ENHRY, CDR2 SYGVKD. This CDR3 reads CAISEGTSSYNEQFF. The CDR3, as DNA: TGTGCCATCAGTGAGGGGACCTCTTCCTACAATGAGCAGTTCTTC.

A word on this clone: The sample holds other DNA sequences that translate to the same CDR3. The V gene is TRBV5-1, the J gene TRBJ2-7; 11 bases line up with TRBD2. CDR1 is SGHRS, CDR2 YFSETQ, per germline. The trim removed 0 bases at V and 0 bases at J, leaving 2 bases unmatched. CDR3 length: 16 residues. CDR3 bases: TGCGCCAGCAGCTTGGGGACTAGCGGGTACTCCTACGAGCAGTACTTC. This encodes CASSLGTSGYSYEQYF.

This chain joins TRBV7-8 and TRBJ1-3, with D possibly TRBD1 on 5 matching bases. The CDR3 sequence is 14 residues long. The germline V and J ends were trimmed by 5 bases and 2 bases, with 10 bases remaining between them. The germline gives CDR1 SGHVS, CDR2 FQNEAQ. This CDR3 is CASSRGDPGNTIYF. The CDR3 coding sequence is TGTGCCAGCAGCCGAGGGGATCCTGGAAACACCATATATTTT.